Each of the 30 T cell receptor beta chains below was sequenced from the same sample in a study of T-cell memory formation after mild COVID-19. Each CDR3 protein is one row after TCRdb ran MiXCR on the 5' RACE reads. The sample has approximately 210,000 distinct CDR3 sequences, over 9.5% seen once; the top ten hold roughly 3%. Material for sequencing was PBMCs or a T cell subset sorted from them (not recorded which). All receptors come from a man aged 18 to 29 who had mild COVID-19 (a few samples of this study predate the infection). Cell type and time point are not known.

This clonotype was seen at least ten times. This chain joins TRBV7-2 and TRBJ2-5; 7 nucleotides match TRBD1. J gave up 1 base and V 5 bases, and 4 bases lay outside the gene matches. This CDR3 is 14 amino acids long. Germline CDR1 SGHTA, CDR2 FQGNSA. In DNA, the CDR3 is TGTGCCAGCAGCCCCCGGACAGGCCAAGAGACCCAGTACTTC. Translating gives CASSPRTGQETQYF.

This clonotype was seen only a few times. V is TRBV11-2 and J is TRBJ2-4; D unclear. With 5 bases removed from V and 1 base from J, the gap between germline ends came to 15 bases. Germline assignment: CDR1 SGHAT and CDR2 FQNNGV. The CDR3 sequence is 16 residues long. The CDR3 sequence is CASSHGDNWAKNIQYF. CDR3 nucleotide sequence: TGTGCCAGCAGCCACGGTGATAACTGGGCCAAAAACATTCAGTACTTC.

This clonotype has just a few counts. This chain uses TRBV7-3 with TRBJ2-1, with unresolved D. The germline CDR1 and CDR2 sequences are SGHTA and FQGTGA. The CDR3 runs to 14 residues. With 2 bases removed from V and 5 bases from J, the gap between germline ends came to 10 bases. Here the CDR3 reads CASSLGGRDNEQFF. CDR3 DNA: TGTGCCAGCAGCTTAGGCGGCAGAGACAATGAGCAGTTCTTC.

This clonotype was seen only a few times. The V gene is TRBV24-1, the J gene TRBJ1-5; unclear D gene. The CDR3 runs to 15 residues. With 7 bases removed from V and 0 bases from J, the gap between germline ends came to 12 bases. CDR1 is KGHDR, CDR2 SFDVKD, per germline. CDR3 nucleotides: TGTGCCACCAGGGAACAAAGGGATAGCAATCAGCCCCAGCATTTT. Translated, it gives CATREQRDSNQPQHF.

In its sample, this clonotype was seen a few times. V and J are TRBV2 and TRBJ1-1; D ambiguous. The germline V and J ends were trimmed by 7 bases and 0 bases, with 9 bases remaining between them. The CDR3 runs to 13 residues. CDR1 SNHLY and CDR2 FYNNEI come from the germline V gene. The CDR3 bases are TGTGCCAGCACTAGACCCCTGAACACTGAAGCTTTCTTT. Amino acids: CASTRPLNTEAFF.

This clonotype was seen a handful of times. The chain is built from TRBV4-1 and TRBJ1-2; D unclear. Trimming took off 2 bases at V and 3 bases at J, with 28 bases between the two ends. Germline CDR1 reads MGHRA; CDR2 reads YSYEKL. The CDR3 is made up of 20 amino acids. As DNA, the CDR3 is TGCGCCAGCAGCCAACCACCGATTAGGGTCGGGCTCCCCCATTACTATGGCTACACCTTC. This codes for CASSQPPIRVGLPHYYGYTF.

This clonotype was seen a few times. This sequence joins TRBV7-2 and TRBJ1-6; D unclear. Looked up from germline, CDR1 is SGHTA and CDR2 is FQGNSA. The CDR3 is made up of 14 amino acids. V shed 1 base and J shed 14 bases, with 15 bases lying between them. CDR3 coding DNA: TGTGCCAGCAGCTTAGAGCCCCCCGTTTCGACCCTCCACTTT. Protein sequence: CASSLEPPVSTLHF.

This clonotype was detected ten times or more. The chain is built from TRBV5-5 and TRBJ2-7, with a weak D call TRBD1 (6 bases). CDR3 size: 17 residues. Per germline, CDR1 SGHKS and CDR2 YYEKEE (reference sequence). V was pared by 4 bases and J by 3 bases, with 23 bases between. The CDR3 sequence is CASSPSAGQGSIYEQYF. The CDR3 DNA reads TGTGCCAGCAGCCCCTCGGCGGGCCAGGGGAGTATCTACGAGCAGTACTTC.

The chain recombines TRBV2 with TRBJ2-7; 10 bases fit TRBD2. V dropped 7 bases and J dropped 7; count of bases not matched to a gene: 10. The CDR3 has 14 amino acids. CDR1 and CDR2 (germline): SNHLY, FYNNEI. This CDR3 is CASTRRTSGGEQYF. DNA for the CDR3: TGTGCCAGCACCAGAAGGACTAGCGGAGGGGAGCAGTACTTC.

This clonotype has more than one count but fewer than ten. The chain has TRBV7-2 and TRBJ2-1; D call uncertain. Trimming left V 5 bases short and J 13 bases short, with 24 bases between. Germline CDR1 reads SGHTA; CDR2 reads FQGNSA. The CDR3 sequence is 15 residues long. CDR3 in DNA: TGTGCCAGCAGCCGTAGCCGACCCCCGGCGGTAACCCAGTTCTTC. Protein: CASSRSRPPAVTQFF.

In this sample, this clonotype turned up a few times. The chain employs TRBV10-2 and TRBJ1-6; D may be TRBD1 (6 bases). Per germline, CDR1 WSHSY and CDR2 SAAADI. Trimming removed 6 bases at V and 2 bases at J, with 8 bases between. The CDR3 is made up of 14 amino acids. CDR3: CASRNRAYNSPLHF. The DNA of the CDR3 is TGCGCCAGCAGAAACAGGGCCTATAATTCACCCCTCCACTTT.

This clonotype was counted between two and nine times. J is TRBJ2-6 and V is TRBV11-1; D not resolved. Trimming stripped 3 bases from V and 3 bases from J, with 15 bases between. Germline V CDR1 and CDR2: SGHAT, FQDESV (reference sequence). This CDR3 has 17 amino acids. The DNA of the CDR3 is TGTGCCAGCAGCTTCCAGACCGCGCAGTTTGGGGCCAACGTCCTGACTTTC. Translated, it gives CASSFQTAQFGANVLTF.

A few counts support this clonotype. Lacking the conserved final phenylalanine or tryptophan, this CDR3 likely reflects a read error. No DNA is shown, since the ends of the CDR3 on it are uncertain; the CDR3 is the one TCRdb lists. This chain joins TRBV4-2 and TRBJ2-7; the DNA was not used to check the table's D call, TRBD1. The CDR3 length equals 12 residues, ends included. CDR1 and CDR2 from the germline V gene are LGHNA and YNFKEQ. CDR3 loop: CASSHETGEGVA.

The sample holds a few counts of this clonotype. V and J are TRBV5-1 and TRBJ1-1; possible D gene TRBD1, 5 bases. Looked up from germline, CDR1 is SGHRS and CDR2 is YFSETQ. The CDR3 spans 17 residues. V lost 0 bases to trimming and J lost 1 base, with 16 bases between them. The CDR3 is CASSLDTGRPPNTEAFF. The CDR3 DNA reads as TGCGCCAGCAGCTTGGATACAGGTCGCCCACCGAACACTGAAGCTTTCTTT.

The CDR3 spells CASSQISGNTIYF. The CDR3 DNA reads as TGTGCCAGCAGTCAAATCTCTGGAAACACCATATATTTT. The chain employs TRBV6-2 or TRBV6-3 and TRBJ1-3, with D unclear. The V gene's germline CDR1 is MNHEY and CDR2 SVGEGT. The CDR3 spans 13 residues. V gave up 5 bases and J gave up 0 bases, with 5 bases separating them.

The chain couples TRBV5-1 to TRBJ1-2, with D maybe TRBD1 (6 bases). The CDR3 has 14 amino acids. V dropped 4 bases and J dropped 8 bases, with 18 bases sitting between them. Germline CDR1 is SGHRS and CDR2 is YFSETQ. The CDR3 is CASSPEQGVGGYTF. DNA of the CDR3: TGCGCCAGCAGCCCAGAACAGGGAGTAGGCGGCTACACCTTC.

This clonotype was counted many times. The chain has TRBV5-1 and TRBJ2-7; 7 bases are a match to TRBD2. The V segment lost 0 bases and the J segment 2 bases; nucleotides outside the gene matches: 2. The germline CDR1 and CDR2 sequences are SGHRS and YFSETQ. This CDR3 has 14 residues. The CDR3 region has the DNA TGCGCCAGCAGCTTGGAGACTAGCCCCTACGAGCAGTACTTC. This sequence encodes CASSLETSPYEQYF.

This clonotype has more than one count but fewer than ten. The chain is built from TRBV6-5 and TRBJ1-5, with 9 nucleotides matching TRBD1. The CDR3 contains 13 residues. Germline V gives CDR1 MNHEY, CDR2 SVGAGI. With 8 bases clipped from V and 4 bases from J, the junction kept 3 bases outside the gene matches. CDR3 amino acids: CASGDRDNQPQHF. The CDR3 DNA reads as TGTGCCAGCGGGGACAGGGATAATCAGCCCCAGCATTTT.

This clonotype was seen a few times. V and J are TRBV10-3 and TRBJ2-3; D ambiguous. Germline assignment: CDR1 ENHRY and CDR2 SYGVKD. There are 13 residues in the CDR3. Deletions cut 4 bases from V and 0 bases from J, with 5 bases between. The DNA for the CDR3 is TGTGCCATCAGTGCATCGAGCACAGATACGCAGTATTTT. It translates to CAISASSTDTQYF.

Here the CDR3 reads CASSLGPFNTEAFF. CDR3 DNA: TGCGCCAGCAGCTTGGGGCCTTTTAACACTGAAGCTTTCTTT. The V call is TRBV5-1, the J call TRBJ1-1; no reliable D call. Germline V gene sequence: CDR1 SGHRS, CDR2 YFSETQ. The CDR3 consists of 14 residues. Deletions cut 0 bases from V and 2 bases from J, with 8 bases between.

This clonotype was observed many times. The chain employs TRBV7-3 and TRBJ1-6; unclear D gene. Trimming removed 6 bases from V and 7 bases from J, with 16 bases in between. Germline lookup yields CDR1 SGHTA and CDR2 FQGTGA. The CDR3 extends over 15 amino acids. CDR3 sequence reads: CASSPGLSQNSPLHF. CDR3 nucleotides: TGTGCCAGCAGTCCTGGGCTATCCCAGAATTCACCCCTCCACTTT.

The V call is TRBV3-1, the J call TRBJ2-1; 8 positions match TRBD2. Trimming at V came to 4 bases and at J to 2 bases, leaving 4 bases not matched to a gene. The CDR3 sequence is 15 residues long. Germline values: CDR1 LGHDT, CDR2 YNNKEL (reference sequence). In DNA form, the CDR3 reads TGTGCCAGCAGCCTCCGGGGGGGACCCTACAATGAGCAGTTCTTC. This codes for CASSLRGGPYNEQFF.

There are a few counts of this clonotype. The chain recombines TRBV5-1 with TRBJ2-7, with 7 bases identical to TRBD1. The CDR3 has 17 amino acids. The germline CDR1 and CDR2 sequences are SGHRS and YFSETQ. The ends lost 4 bases at V and 1 base at J; junction bases unmatched: 14. The DNA for the CDR3 is TGCGCCAGCAGCCGCACCCCAACAGGGGCCGGATCCTACGAGCAGTACTTC. Its protein product is CASSRTPTGAGSYEQYF.

The rearrangement joins TRBV5-1 to TRBJ2-1; D is possibly TRBD2 (5 bases). The CDR3 spans 15 residues. Germline CDR1 and CDR2: SGHRS and YFSETQ. V was shortened by 5 bases and J by 6 bases, with 18 bases between the two germline ends. The CDR3, as DNA: TGCGCCAGCAGTGGGGAGTTTGCCCCGAGCAATGAGCAGTTCTTC. Translation gives CASSGEFAPSNEQFF. The variable domain in full, with the rest retrieved from reference TRBV5-1 and TRBJ2-1, is KAGVTQTPRYLIKTRGQQVTLSCSPISGHRSVSWYQQTPGQGLQFLFEYFSETQRNKGNFPGRFSGRQFSNSRSEMNVSTLELGDSALYLCASSGEFAPSNEQFFGPGTRLTVL.

This clonotype was detected a few times. The chain employs TRBV6-5 and TRBJ1-2; D perhaps matches TRBD1 (5 bases). V lost 5 bases and J 2 bases, leaving 9 bases between the germline ends. Germline CDR1 MNHEY, CDR2 SVGAGI. The CDR3 sequence is 13 residues long. CDR3 nucleotide sequence: TGTGCCAGCAGTCAGACAGTAAACTATGGCTACACCTTC. Translation: CASSQTVNYGYTF.

In its sample, this clonotype was seen once. The chain couples TRBV20-1 to TRBJ2-5; 13 bases are a match to TRBD2. The CDR3 contains 14 residues. Trimming cost V 6 bases and J 2 bases; bases outside gene matches: 3. CDR1 is DFQATT and CDR2 is SNEGSKA in the germline V gene (reference sequence). The CDR3 DNA follows: TGCAGTGCGGAACTAGCGGGGGGGCAAGAGACCCAGTACTTC. Amino acid sequence: CSAELAGGQETQYF.

The chain has TRBV10-3 and TRBJ1-1; tentative D call: TRBD1 (6 bases). Per germline, CDR1 ENHRY and CDR2 SYGVKD. The CDR3 is made up of 15 amino acids. Trimming pared 3 bases from V and 0 bases from J, leaving 11 bases between. CDR3 loop: CAISDFTGLNTEAFF. The DNA for the CDR3 is TGTGCCATCAGTGACTTCACAGGGCTGAACACTGAAGCTTTCTTT.

The sample holds a few counts of this clonotype. V gene TRBV6-5 combines with J gene TRBJ1-2; D not resolved. V gave up 5 bases and J gave up 0 bases, with 16 bases separating them. Germline V gene data show CDR1 as MNHEY and CDR2 as SVGAGI. This CDR3 contains 16 residues. The CDR3 sequence is CASSTLPGDPNYGYTF. The CDR3 coding sequence is TGTGCCAGCAGTACTCTTCCGGGAGACCCTAACTATGGCTACACCTTC.

The rearrangement joins TRBV20-1 to TRBJ1-2; D is unresolved. The length of the CDR3 is 13 residues. CDR1 and CDR2 from the germline V gene are DFQATT and SNEGSKA (reference sequence). V dropped 1 base and J dropped 4 bases, with 10 bases sitting between them. Here the CDR3 reads CSARVVTLYGYTF. Written as DNA, the CDR3 is TGCAGTGCTAGAGTCGTGACTCTCTATGGCTACACCTTC.

This clonotype was counted many times. The germline gene is not matched at one end of the junction; a read error may be the cause. CDR3 nucleotides: TGTGCTAGCAGCTGGCTCACGACCGGGGAGCTGTTTTTT. Amino acids: CASSWLTTGELFF. The J gene is TRBJ2-2, the V gene TRBV7-7; D remains ambiguous. Germline V gene lookup returns CDR1 SSHAT and CDR2 FNYEAQ (reference sequence). The CDR3 totals 13 residues.